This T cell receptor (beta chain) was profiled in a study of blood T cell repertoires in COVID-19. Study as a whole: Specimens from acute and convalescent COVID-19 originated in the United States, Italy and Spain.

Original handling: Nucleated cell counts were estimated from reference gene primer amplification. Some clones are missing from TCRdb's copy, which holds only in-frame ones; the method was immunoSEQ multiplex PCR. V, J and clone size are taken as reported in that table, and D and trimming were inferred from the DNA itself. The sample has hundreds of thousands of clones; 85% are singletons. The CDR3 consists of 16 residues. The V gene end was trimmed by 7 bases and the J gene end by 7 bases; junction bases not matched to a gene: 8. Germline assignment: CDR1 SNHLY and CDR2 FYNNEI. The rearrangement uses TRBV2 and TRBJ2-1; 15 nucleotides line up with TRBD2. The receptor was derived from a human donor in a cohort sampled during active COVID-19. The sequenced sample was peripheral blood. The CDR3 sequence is CASKIQGLAGGNEQFF. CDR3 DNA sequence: TGTGCCAGCAAAATCCAGGGACTAGCGGGAGGAAATGAGCAGTTCTTC.